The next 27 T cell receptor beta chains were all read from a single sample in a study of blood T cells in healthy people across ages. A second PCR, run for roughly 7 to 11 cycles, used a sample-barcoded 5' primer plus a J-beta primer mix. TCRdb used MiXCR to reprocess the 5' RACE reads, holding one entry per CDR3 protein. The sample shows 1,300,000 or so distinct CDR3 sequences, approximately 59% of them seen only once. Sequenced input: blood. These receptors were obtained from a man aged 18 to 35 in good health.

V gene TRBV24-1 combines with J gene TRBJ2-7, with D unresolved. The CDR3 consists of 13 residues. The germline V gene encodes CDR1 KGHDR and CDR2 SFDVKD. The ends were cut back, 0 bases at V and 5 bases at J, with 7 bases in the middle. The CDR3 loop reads CATSDLVSNEQYF. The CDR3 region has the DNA TGTGCCACCAGTGATTTGGTTAGTAACGAGCAGTACTTC.

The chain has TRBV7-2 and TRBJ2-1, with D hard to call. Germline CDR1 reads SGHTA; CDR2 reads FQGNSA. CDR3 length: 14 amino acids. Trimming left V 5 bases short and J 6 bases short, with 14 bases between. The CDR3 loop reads CASSESWGSNEQFF. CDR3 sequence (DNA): TGTGCCAGCAGCGAAAGCTGGGGAAGCAATGAGCAGTTCTTC.

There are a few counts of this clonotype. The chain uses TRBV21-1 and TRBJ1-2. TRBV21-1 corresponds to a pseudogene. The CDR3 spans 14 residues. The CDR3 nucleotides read TGTGCCAGCAGCAAAAAGCCAGGTTGGGAGGGCTACACCTTC. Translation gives CASSKKPGWEGYTF.

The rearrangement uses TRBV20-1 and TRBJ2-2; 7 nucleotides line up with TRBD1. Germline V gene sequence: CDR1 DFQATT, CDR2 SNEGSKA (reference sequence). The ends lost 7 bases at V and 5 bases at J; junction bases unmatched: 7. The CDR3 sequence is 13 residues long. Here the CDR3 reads CSVGATGTGELFF. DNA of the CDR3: TGCAGTGTTGGGGCGACAGGGACCGGGGAGCTGTTTTTT.

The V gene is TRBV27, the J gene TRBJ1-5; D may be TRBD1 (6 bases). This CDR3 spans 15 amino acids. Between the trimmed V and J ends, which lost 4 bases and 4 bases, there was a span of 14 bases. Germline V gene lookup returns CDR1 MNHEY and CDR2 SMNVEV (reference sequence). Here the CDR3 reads CASSYTGDKNQPQHF. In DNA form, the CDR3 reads TGTGCCAGCAGTTACACCGGGGACAAGAATCAGCCCCAGCATTTT.

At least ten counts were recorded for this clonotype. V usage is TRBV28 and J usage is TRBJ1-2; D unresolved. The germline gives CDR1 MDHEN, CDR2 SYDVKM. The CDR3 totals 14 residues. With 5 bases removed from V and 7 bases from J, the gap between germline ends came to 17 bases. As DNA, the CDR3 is TGTGCCAGCAGTCTAGACCGGGATACGGTTGGCTACACCTTC. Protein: CASSLDRDTVGYTF.

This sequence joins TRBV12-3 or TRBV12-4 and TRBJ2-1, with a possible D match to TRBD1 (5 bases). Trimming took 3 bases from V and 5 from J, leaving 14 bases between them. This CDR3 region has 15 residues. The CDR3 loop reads CASSFGQGMNNEQFF. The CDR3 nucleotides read TGTGCCAGCAGTTTTGGTCAGGGAATGAACAATGAGCAGTTCTTC.

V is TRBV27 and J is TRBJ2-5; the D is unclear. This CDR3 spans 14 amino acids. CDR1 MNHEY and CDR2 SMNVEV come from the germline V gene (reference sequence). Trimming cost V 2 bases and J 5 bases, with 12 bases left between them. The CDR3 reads CASSLGRHSETQYF. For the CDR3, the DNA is TGTGCCAGCAGTTTAGGACGGCACTCGGAGACCCAGTACTTC.

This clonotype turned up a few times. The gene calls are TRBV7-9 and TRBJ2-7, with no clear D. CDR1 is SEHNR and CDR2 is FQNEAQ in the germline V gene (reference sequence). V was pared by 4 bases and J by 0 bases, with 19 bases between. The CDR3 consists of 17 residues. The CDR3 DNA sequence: TGTGCCAGCAGCTCTACTATAGAAGGTCCGGTCTCCTACGAGCAGTACTTC. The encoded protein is CASSSTIEGPVSYEQYF.

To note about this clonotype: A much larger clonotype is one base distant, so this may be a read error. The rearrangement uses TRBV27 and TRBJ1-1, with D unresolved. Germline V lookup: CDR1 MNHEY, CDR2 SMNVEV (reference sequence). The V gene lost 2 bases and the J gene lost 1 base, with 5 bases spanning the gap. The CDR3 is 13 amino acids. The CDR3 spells CASSLIENTEAFF. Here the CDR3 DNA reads TGTGCCAGCAGTTTAATAGAGAACACTGAAGCTTTCTTT.

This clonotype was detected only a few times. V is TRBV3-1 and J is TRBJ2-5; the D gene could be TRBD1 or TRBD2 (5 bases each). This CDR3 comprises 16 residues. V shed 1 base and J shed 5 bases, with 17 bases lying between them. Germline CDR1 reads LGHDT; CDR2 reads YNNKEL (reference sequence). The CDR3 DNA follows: TGTGCCAGCAGCCAAGCGATAGGGGTGAGGAGGGAGACCCAGTACTTC. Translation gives CASSQAIGVRRETQYF.

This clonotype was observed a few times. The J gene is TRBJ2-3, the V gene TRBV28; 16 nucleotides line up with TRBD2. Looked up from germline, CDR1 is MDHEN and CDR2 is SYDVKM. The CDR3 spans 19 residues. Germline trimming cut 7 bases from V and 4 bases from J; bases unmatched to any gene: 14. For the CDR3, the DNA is TGTGCCAGCAAGACTTCCGGGACTAGCGGGGGGGTAATCCCAGATACGCAGTATTTT. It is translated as CASKTSGTSGGVIPDTQYF.

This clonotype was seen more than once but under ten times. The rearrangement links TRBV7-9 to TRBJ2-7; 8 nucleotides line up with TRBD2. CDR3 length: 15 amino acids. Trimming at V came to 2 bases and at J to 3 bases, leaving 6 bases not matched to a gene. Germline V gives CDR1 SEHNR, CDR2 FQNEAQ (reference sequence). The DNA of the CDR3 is TGTGCCAGCAGCTTACAGAGCGGGAGTATCTACGAGCAGTACTTC. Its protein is CASSLQSGSIYEQYF.

The CDR3 DNA sequence: TGTGCCAGCAGAGATGGCGCCTACAATGAGCAGTTCTTC. This encodes CASRDGAYNEQFF. The rearrangement uses TRBV27 and TRBJ2-1; D gene ambiguous. The CDR3 covers 13 residues. Trimming took off 6 bases at V and 2 bases at J, with 8 bases between the two ends. Germline V gives CDR1 MNHEY, CDR2 SMNVEV (reference sequence).

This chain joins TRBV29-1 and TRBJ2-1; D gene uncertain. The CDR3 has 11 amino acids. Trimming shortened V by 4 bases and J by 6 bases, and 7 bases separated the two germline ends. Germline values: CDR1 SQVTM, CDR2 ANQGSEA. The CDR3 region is CSVVLTNEQFF. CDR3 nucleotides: TGCAGCGTTGTTCTGACCAATGAGCAGTTCTTC.

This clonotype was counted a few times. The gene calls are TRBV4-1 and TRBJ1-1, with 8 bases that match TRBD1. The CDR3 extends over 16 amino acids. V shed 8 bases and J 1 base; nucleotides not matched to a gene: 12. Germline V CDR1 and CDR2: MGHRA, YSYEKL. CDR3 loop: CASGPLPTGGNTEAFF. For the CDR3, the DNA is TGCGCCAGCGGCCCCTTACCCACAGGGGGGAACACTGAAGCTTTCTTT.

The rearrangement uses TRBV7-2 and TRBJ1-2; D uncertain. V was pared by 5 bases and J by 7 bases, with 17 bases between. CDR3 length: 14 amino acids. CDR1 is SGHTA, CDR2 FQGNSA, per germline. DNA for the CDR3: TGTGCCAGCAGCCGGAATAAGGATGCGTCTGGCTACACCTTC. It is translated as CASSRNKDASGYTF.

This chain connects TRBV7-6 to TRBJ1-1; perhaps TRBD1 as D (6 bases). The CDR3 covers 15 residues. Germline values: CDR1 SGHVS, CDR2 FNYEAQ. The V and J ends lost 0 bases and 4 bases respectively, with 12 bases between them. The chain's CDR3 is CASSLAPGATTEAFF. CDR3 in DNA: TGTGCCAGCAGCTTAGCTCCAGGGGCCACCACTGAAGCTTTCTTT.

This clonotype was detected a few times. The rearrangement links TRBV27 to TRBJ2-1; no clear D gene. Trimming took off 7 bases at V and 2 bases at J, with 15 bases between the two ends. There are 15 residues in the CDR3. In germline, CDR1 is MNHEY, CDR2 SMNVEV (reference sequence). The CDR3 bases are TGTGCCAGCACCCCCAAGGACGGCCCCTACAATGAGCAGTTCTTC. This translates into CASTPKDGPYNEQFF.

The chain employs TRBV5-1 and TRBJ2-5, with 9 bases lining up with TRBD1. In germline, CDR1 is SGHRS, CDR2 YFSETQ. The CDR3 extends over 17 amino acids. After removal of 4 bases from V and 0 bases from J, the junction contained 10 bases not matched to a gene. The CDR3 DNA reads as TGCGCCAGCAGCACGGGACAGGGATATGGTTACCAAGAGACCCAGTACTTC. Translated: CASSTGQGYGYQETQYF.

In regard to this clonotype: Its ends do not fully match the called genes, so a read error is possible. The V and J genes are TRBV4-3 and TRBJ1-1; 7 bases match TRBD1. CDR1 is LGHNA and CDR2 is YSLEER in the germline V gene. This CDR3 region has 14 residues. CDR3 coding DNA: TGCGCCAGCCGCCAACGGGACAGGAACACTGAAGCTTTCTTT. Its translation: CASRQRDRNTEAFF.

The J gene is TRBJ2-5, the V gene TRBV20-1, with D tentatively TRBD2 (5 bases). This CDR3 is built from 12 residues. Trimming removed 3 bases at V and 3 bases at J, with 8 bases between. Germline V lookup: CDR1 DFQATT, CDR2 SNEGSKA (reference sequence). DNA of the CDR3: TGCAGTGCTAGGGTCGGGGAAGAGACCCAGTACTTC. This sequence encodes CSARVGEETQYF.

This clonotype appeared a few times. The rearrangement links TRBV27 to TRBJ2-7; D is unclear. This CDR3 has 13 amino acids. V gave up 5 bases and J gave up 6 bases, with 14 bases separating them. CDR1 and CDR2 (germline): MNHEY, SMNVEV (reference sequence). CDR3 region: CASSGLGVREQYF. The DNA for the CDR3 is TGTGCCAGCAGTGGTCTTGGGGTGCGCGAGCAGTACTTC.

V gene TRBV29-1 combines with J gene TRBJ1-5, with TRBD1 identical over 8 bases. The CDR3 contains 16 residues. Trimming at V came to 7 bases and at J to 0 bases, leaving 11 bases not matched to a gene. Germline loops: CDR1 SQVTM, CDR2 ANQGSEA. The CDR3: CSAAVTGEYSNQPQHF. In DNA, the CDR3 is TGCAGCGCTGCAGTGACAGGGGAGTATAGCAATCAGCCCCAGCATTTT.

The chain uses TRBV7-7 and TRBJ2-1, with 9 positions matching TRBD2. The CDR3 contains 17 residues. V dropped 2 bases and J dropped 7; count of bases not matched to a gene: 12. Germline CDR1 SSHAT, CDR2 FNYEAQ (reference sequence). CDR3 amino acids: CASSLNEGAGGVNEQFF. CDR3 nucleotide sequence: TGTGCCAGCAGCTTAAATGAAGGAGCGGGAGGAGTAAATGAGCAGTTCTTC.

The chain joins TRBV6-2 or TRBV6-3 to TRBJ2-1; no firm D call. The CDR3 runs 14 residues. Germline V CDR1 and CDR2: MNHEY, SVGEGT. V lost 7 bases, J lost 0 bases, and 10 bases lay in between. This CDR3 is CASNKGSSYNEQFF. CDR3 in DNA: TGTGCCAGCAATAAGGGAAGCTCCTACAATGAGCAGTTCTTC.

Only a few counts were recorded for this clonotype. CDR3 protein: CASSTLRAPSGYEQYF. The CDR3 DNA sequence: TGTGCCAGCAGCACCTTGAGGGCTCCCTCCGGCTACGAGCAGTACTTC. The chain has TRBV11-2 and TRBJ2-4; D perhaps matches TRBD2 (5 bases). Gene TRBJ2-7 matches the end of the DNA better, so the J call may be wrong. Germline CDR1 and CDR2: SGHAT and FQNNGV. The CDR3 length is 16 residues.